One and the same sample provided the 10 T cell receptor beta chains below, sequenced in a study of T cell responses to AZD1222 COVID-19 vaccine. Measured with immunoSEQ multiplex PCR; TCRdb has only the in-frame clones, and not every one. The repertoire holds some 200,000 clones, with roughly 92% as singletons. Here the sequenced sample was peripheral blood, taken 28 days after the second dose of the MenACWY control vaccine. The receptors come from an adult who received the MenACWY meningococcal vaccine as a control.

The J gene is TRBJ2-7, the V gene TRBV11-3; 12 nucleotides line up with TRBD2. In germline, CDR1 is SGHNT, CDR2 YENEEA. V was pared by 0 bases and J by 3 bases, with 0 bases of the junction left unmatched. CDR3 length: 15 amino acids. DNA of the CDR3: TGTGCCAGCAGCTTAGAGACTAGCGGGAGCTACGAGCAGTACTTC. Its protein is CASSLETSGSYEQYF.

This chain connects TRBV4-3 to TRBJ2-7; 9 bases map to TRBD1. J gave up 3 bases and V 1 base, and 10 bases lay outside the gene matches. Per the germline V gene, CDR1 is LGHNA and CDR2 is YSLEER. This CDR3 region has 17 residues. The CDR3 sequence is CASSQVGAGQGNYEQYF. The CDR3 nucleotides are TGCGCCAGCAGCCAAGTAGGGGCGGGACAGGGTAACTACGAGCAGTACTTC.

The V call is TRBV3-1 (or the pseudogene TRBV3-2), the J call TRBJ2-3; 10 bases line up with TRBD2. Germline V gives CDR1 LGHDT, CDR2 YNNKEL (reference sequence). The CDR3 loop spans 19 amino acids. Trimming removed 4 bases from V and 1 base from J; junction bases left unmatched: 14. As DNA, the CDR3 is TGTGCCAGCAGCCTGACTGGCCTAGCGGGAGTAGCGGGCACAGATACGCAGTATTTT. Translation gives CASSLTGLAGVAGTDTQYF.

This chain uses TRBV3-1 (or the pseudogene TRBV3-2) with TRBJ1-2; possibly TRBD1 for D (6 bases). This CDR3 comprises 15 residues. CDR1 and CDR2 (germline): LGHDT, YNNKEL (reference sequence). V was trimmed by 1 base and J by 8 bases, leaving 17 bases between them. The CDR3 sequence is CASSQGTDPLGGYTF. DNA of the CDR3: TGTGCCAGCAGCCAAGGGACAGACCCCCTTGGCGGCTACACCTTC.

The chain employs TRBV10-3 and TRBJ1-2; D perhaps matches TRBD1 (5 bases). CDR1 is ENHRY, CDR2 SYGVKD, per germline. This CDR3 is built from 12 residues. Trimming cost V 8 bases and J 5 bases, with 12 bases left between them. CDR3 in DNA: TGTGCCATCCCCGCAGGGCGTTATGGCTACACCTTC. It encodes CAIPAGRYGYTF.

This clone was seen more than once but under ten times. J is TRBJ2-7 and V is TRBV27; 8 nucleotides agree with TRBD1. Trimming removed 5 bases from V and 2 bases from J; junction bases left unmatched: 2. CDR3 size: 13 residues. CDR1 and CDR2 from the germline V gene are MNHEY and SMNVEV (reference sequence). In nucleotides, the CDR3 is TGTGCCAGCAGTCGACAGGGGCCCTACGAGCAGTACTTC. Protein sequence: CASSRQGPYEQYF.

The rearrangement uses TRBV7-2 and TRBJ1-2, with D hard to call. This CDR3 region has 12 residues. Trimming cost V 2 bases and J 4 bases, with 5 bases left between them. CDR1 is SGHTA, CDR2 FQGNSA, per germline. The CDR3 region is CASSLTGYGYTF. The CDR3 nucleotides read TGTGCCAGCAGCTTAACGGGCTATGGCTACACCTTC.

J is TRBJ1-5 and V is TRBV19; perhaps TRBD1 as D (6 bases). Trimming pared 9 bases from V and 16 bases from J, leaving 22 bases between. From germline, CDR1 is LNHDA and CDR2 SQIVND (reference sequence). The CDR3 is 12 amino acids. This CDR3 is CASGFGGVDYHF. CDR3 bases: TGTGCCAGCGGGTTTGGGGGCGTCGATTATCATTTT.

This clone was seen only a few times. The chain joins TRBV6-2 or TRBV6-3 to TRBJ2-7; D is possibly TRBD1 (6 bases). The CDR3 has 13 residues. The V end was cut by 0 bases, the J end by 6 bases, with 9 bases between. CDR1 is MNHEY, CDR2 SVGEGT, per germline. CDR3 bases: TGTGCCAGCAGTTACTCAACAGGGTCCGAGCAGTACTTC. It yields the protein CASSYSTGSEQYF.

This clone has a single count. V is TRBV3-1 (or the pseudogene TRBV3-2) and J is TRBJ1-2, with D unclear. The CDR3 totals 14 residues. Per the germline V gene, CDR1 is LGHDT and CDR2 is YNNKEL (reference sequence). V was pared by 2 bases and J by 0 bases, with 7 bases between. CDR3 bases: TGTGCCAGCAGCCAACCACCGTCTAACTATGGCTACACCTTC. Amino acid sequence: CASSQPPSNYGYTF.